This passage covers 20 T cell receptor beta chains from one sample sequenced in a study of cytomegalovirus exposure and HLA in healthy donors. PCR amplification relied on 60 Vbeta primers (plus 13 Jbeta primers). Sequenced by immunoSEQ multiplex PCR; TCRdb stores in-frame clones only, minus some. The sample yields about 150,000 clones, 80% seen once. The specimen was PBMCs. These receptors came from a woman between 35 and 50 years old in good health and CMV-seronegative.

A few counts support this clone. The chain employs TRBV5-8 and TRBJ1-3; maybe TRBD1 (5 bases). This CDR3 region has 14 residues. Between the trimmed V and J ends, which lost 7 bases and 4 bases, there was a span of 15 bases. Germline lookup yields CDR1 SGHTS and CDR2 YDEGEE. CDR3 loop: CASAIREVGNTIYF. The DNA of the CDR3 is TGTGCCAGCGCTATCAGGGAGGTCGGAAACACCATATATTTT.

The J gene is TRBJ1-5, the V gene TRBV7-2; 8 nucleotides align to TRBD1. The CDR3 is 14 amino acids. Germline loops: CDR1 SGHTA, CDR2 FQGNSA. Germline trimming cut 3 bases from V and 6 bases from J; bases unmatched to any gene: 4. The CDR3 region is CASSLDRVGQPQHF. CDR3 DNA: TGTGCCAGCAGCTTGGACAGGGTCGGTCAGCCCCAGCATTTT. Together with reference TRBV7-2 and TRBJ1-5, the CDR3 gives the full variable domain: GAGVSQSPSNKVTEKGKDVELRCDPISGHTALYWYRQSLGQGLEFLIYFQGNSAPDKSGLPSDRFSAERTGGSVSTLTIQRTQQEDSAVYLCASSLDRVGQPQHFGDGTRLSIL.

This clone came up once. Germline is not matched at one junction end, which may reflect a read error. Distinct nucleotide sequences in the sample also encode this CDR3. The rearrangement links TRBV5-1 to TRBJ2-7; tentatively, D is TRBD1 (6 bases). Per the germline V gene, CDR1 is SGHRS and CDR2 is YFSETQ. CDR3 size: 12 residues. The chain's CDR3 is CASSLTGTEQYF. In DNA form, the CDR3 reads TGTGCCAGCAGCTTAACAGGGACCGAGCAGTACTTC.

This clone appeared once. The V call is TRBV7-2, the J call TRBJ2-2, with TRBD1 identical over 12 bases. Trimming took 5 bases from V and 7 from J; bases not matched to a gene: 8. Germline loops: CDR1 SGHTA, CDR2 FQGNSA. CDR3 length equals 16 residues. The CDR3 DNA follows: TGTGCCAGCAGCAACCGGGACAGGGGGCTTCGCGGGGAGCTGTTTTTT. The encoded protein is CASSNRDRGLRGELFF.

The V gene is TRBV29-1, the J gene TRBJ2-3, with 11 nucleotides matching TRBD2. CDR3 size: 13 residues. Germline lookup yields CDR1 SQVTM and CDR2 ANQGSEA. The V and J ends lost 3 bases and 5 bases, in that order; junction bases with no gene match: 1. The DNA of the CDR3 is TGCAGCGTTGAGACTAGCGGGGAAGATACGCAGTATTTT. It encodes CSVETSGEDTQYF.

The V call is TRBV6-1, the J call TRBJ1-1; D unresolved. Germline V gene sequence: CDR1 MNHNS, CDR2 SASEGT. V was cut by 7 bases and J by 4 bases, with 16 bases left in between. There are 14 residues in the CDR3. CDR3 protein: CASTVREGSTEAFF. The CDR3 coding sequence is TGTGCCAGCACCGTCCGGGAGGGAAGCACTGAAGCTTTCTTT.

V is TRBV7-7 and J is TRBJ2-5, with D possibly being TRBD1 (5 bases). V shed 6 bases and J shed 1 base, with 15 bases lying between them. The CDR3 loop spans 15 amino acids. Germline loops: CDR1 SSHAT, CDR2 FNYEAQ (reference sequence). The CDR3 here is CASSLSTQGQETQYF. CDR3 sequence (DNA): TGTGCCAGCAGTTTATCAACTCAGGGCCAAGAGACCCAGTACTTC.

This clone has only one observation. V and J are TRBV7-2 and TRBJ1-4; weak D call: TRBD1 (6 bases). V lost 8 bases, J lost 4 bases, and 14 bases lay in between. This CDR3 has 14 residues. Looked up from germline, CDR1 is SGHTA and CDR2 is FQGNSA. This chain's CDR3 is CASGRQAINEKLFF. Written as DNA, the CDR3 is TGTGCCAGCGGAAGACAGGCAATTAATGAAAAACTGTTTTTT. Drawing the rest from reference TRBV7-2 and TRBJ1-4, the complete variable domain is GAGVSQSPSNKVTEKGKDVELRCDPISGHTALYWYRQSLGQGLEFLIYFQGNSAPDKSGLPSDRFSAERTGGSVSTLTIQRTQQEDSAVYLCASGRQAINEKLFFGSGTQLSVL.

This CDR3 reads CASSVQILEKLFF. The CDR3, as DNA: TGTGCCAGCAGTGTACAGATTCTTGAAAAACTGTTTTTT. The chain combines TRBV28 with TRBJ1-4, with D hard to call. Per germline, CDR1 MDHEN and CDR2 SYDVKM. The CDR3 extends over 13 amino acids. The V end was cut by 5 bases, the J end by 7 bases, with 11 bases between.

The chain joins TRBV5-4 to TRBJ2-7; 8 bases match TRBD2. The CDR3 length is 15 residues. V shed 3 bases and J 2 bases; nucleotides not matched to a gene: 7. Germline CDR1 reads SGHNT; CDR2 reads YYREEE (reference sequence). The chain's CDR3 is CASSYEAGVAYEQYF. The DNA of the CDR3 is TGTGCCAGCAGCTACGAAGCGGGAGTCGCCTACGAGCAGTACTTC. The full variable domain, in which reference TRBV5-4 and TRBJ2-7 provide the parts outside the CDR3, is ETGVTQSPTHLIKTRGQQVTLRCSSQSGHNTVSWYQQALGQGPQFIFQYYREEENGRGNFPPRFSGLQFPNYSSELNVNALELDDSALYLCASSYEAGVAYEQYFGPGTRLTVT.

This clone came up a few times. The chain couples TRBV28 to TRBJ2-7, with TRBD1 identical over 8 bases. Germline CDR1 MDHEN, CDR2 SYDVKM. The CDR3 totals 13 residues. V shed 7 bases, J shed 1 base, and the junction held 3 bases outside the gene matches. The CDR3 DNA reads TGTGCCAGCATCAGGACAGGGTCCTACGAGCAGTACTTC. Amino acids: CASIRTGSYEQYF.

This chain connects TRBV7-2 to TRBJ2-3; 11 nucleotides line up with TRBD2. This CDR3 is built from 15 residues. Losses at the gene ends were 5 bases for V and 4 bases for J; bases not matched to a gene: 5. Germline V gene data show CDR1 as SGHTA and CDR2 as FQGNSA. The chain's CDR3 is CASSRLAGGADTQYF. CDR3 nucleotide sequence: TGTGCCAGCAGCCGTCTAGCGGGGGGTGCAGATACGCAGTATTTT.

The rearrangement uses TRBV6-5 and TRBJ2-1; a possible D gene is TRBD2 (5 bases). The CDR3 runs 16 residues. CDR1 is MNHEY, CDR2 SVGAGI, per germline. V was pared by 4 bases and J by 2 bases, with 15 bases between. The CDR3 region is CASSSGDGYPYNEQFF. The CDR3 nucleotides are TGTGCCAGCAGTTCCGGGGATGGCTACCCCTACAATGAGCAGTTCTTC.

The chain recombines TRBV18 with TRBJ2-1; possible D gene TRBD2, 5 bases. Germline loops: CDR1 KGHSH, CDR2 LQKENI. V was cut by 3 bases and J by 4 bases, with 10 bases left in between. This CDR3 comprises 14 residues. This chain's CDR3 is CASSPRPGYNEQFF. The CDR3 bases are TGTGCCAGCTCACCCCGACCGGGGTACAATGAGCAGTTCTTC.

This rearrangement joins TRBV7-8 to TRBJ2-1; TRBD2 matches at 8 bases. The CDR3 contains 15 residues. Germline lookup yields CDR1 SGHVS and CDR2 FQNEAQ. V was pared by 4 bases and J by 8 bases, with 10 bases of the junction left unmatched. The CDR3 DNA reads as TGTGCCAGCAGCTCCAAGCGGGAGCCCTTACATGAGCAGTTCTTC. Its translation: CASSSKREPLHEQFF.

The chain recombines TRBV28 with TRBJ2-3; TRBD2 aligns across 7 bases. Trimming removed 2 bases from V and 2 bases from J; junction bases left unmatched: 1. The CDR3 contains 14 residues. Germline V lookup: CDR1 MDHEN, CDR2 SYDVKM. CDR3 loop: CASSLLAVTDTQYF. CDR3 in DNA: TGTGCCAGCAGTTTACTAGCGGTCACAGATACGCAGTATTTT.

This clone appeared a few times. The rearrangement joins TRBV7-2 to TRBJ2-5; 11 positions agree with TRBD2. The CDR3 is 14 amino acids. Germline CDR1 and CDR2: SGHTA and FQGNSA. Trimming at V came to 5 bases and at J to 5 bases, leaving 4 bases not matched to a gene. The CDR3 nucleotides read TGTGCCAGCAGCGTCGGGACTAGCGGTGAGACCCAGTACTTC. Translated, it gives CASSVGTSGETQYF.

The chain is built from TRBV7-2 and TRBJ2-1; possibly TRBD1 for D (6 bases). The CDR3 sequence is 15 residues long. Trimming pared 2 bases from V and 9 bases from J, leaving 17 bases between. Germline CDR1 reads SGHTA; CDR2 reads FQGNSA. The CDR3 spells CASSLPPPPQGEQFF. The CDR3 nucleotides read TGTGCCAGCAGCTTACCCCCCCCGCCACAGGGTGAGCAGTTCTTC.

The chain carries TRBV18 and TRBJ2-5; TRBD2 agrees at 10 bases. From germline, CDR1 is KGHSH and CDR2 LQKENI. The CDR3 has 15 amino acids. The junction had 0 bases not matched to a gene; V was cut back by 0 bases and J by 2 bases. The CDR3: CASSPPAGGQETQYF. The CDR3 DNA sequence: TGTGCCAGCTCACCACCAGCGGGAGGGCAAGAGACCCAGTACTTC.

The chain's CDR3 is CASSPTGLNYGYTF. Written as DNA, the CDR3 is TGCGCCAGCAGCCCCACAGGGTTGAACTATGGCTACACCTTC. V and J are TRBV5-1 and TRBJ1-2, with D perhaps matching TRBD1 (6 bases). Trimming shortened V by 4 bases and J by 2 bases, and 12 bases separated the two germline ends. There are 14 residues in the CDR3. Looked up from germline, CDR1 is SGHRS and CDR2 is YFSETQ.